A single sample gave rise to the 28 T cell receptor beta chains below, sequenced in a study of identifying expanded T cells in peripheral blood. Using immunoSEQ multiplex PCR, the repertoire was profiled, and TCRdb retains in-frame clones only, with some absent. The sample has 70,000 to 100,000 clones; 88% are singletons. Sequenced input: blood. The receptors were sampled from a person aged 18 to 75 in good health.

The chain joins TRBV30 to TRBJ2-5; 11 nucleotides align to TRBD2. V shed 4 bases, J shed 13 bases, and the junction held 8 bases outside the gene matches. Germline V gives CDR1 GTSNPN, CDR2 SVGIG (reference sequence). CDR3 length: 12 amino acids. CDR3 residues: CAWKRTSGFPYF. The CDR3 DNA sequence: TGTGCCTGGAAAAGGACTAGCGGGTTCCCGTACTTC.

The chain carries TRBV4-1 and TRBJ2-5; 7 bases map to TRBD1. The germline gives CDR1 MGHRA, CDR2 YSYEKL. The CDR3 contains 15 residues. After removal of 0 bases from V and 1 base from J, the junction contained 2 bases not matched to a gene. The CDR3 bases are TGCGCCAGCAGCCAAGACCCAGGGGGCCAAGAGACCCAGTACTTC. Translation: CASSQDPGGQETQYF.

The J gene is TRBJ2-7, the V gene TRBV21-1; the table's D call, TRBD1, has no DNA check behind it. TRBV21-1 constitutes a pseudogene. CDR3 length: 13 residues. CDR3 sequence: CASRDTNSYEQYF. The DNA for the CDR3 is TGTGCCAGCCGGGACACGAACTCCTACGAGCAGTACTTC.

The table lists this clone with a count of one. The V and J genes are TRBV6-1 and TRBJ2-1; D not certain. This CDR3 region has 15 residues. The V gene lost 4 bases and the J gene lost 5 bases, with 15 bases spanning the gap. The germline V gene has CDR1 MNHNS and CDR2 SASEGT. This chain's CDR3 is CASSVDISSNNEQFF. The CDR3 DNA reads TGTGCCAGCAGTGTAGATATTTCATCGAACAATGAGCAGTTCTTC.

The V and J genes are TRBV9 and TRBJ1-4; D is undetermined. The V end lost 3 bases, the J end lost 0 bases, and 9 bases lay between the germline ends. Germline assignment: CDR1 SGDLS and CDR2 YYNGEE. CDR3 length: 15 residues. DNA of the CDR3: TGTGCCAGCAGCGGGCAGGAGTCAACTAATGAAAAACTGTTTTTT. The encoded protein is CASSGQESTNEKLFF.

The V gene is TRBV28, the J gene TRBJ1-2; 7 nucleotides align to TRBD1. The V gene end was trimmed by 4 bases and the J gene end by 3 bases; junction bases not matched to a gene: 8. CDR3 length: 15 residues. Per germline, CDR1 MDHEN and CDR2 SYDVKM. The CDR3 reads CASSSSQGPYYGYTF. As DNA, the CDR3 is TGTGCCAGCAGTTCCTCACAGGGGCCCTACTATGGCTACACCTTC.

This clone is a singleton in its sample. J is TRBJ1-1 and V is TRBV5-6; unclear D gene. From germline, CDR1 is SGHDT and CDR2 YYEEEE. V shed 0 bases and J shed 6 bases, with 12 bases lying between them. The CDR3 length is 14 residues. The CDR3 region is CASSLGSPDPEAFF. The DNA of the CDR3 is TGTGCCAGCAGCTTGGGGAGTCCCGACCCTGAAGCTTTCTTT.

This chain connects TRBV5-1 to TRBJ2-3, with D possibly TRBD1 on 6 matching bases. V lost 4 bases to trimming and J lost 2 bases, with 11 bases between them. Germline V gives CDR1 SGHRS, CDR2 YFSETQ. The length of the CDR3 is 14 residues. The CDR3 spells CASSLTGYTDTQYF. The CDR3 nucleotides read TGCGCCAGCAGCCTAACAGGGTACACAGATACGCAGTATTTT.

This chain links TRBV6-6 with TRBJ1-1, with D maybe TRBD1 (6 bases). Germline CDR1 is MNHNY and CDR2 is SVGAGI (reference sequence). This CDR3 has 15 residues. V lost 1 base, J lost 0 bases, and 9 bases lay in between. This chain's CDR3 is CASSYLQGMNTEAFF. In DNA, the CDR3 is TGTGCCAGCAGTTACTTACAGGGCATGAACACTGAAGCTTTCTTT.

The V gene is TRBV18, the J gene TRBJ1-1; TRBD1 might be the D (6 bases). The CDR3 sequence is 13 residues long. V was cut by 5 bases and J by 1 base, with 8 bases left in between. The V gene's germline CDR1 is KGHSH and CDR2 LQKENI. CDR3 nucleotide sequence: TGTGCCAGCTCATCGGGACAGAACACTGAAGCTTTCTTT. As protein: CASSSGQNTEAFF.

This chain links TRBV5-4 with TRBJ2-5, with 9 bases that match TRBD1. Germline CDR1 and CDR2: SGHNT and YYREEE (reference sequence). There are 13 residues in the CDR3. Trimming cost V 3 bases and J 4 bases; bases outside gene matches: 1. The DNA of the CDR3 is TGTGCCAGCAGCTGGACAGGGGCAGAGACCCAGTACTTC. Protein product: CASSWTGAETQYF. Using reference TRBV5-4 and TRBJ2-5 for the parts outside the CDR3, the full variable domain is ETGVTQSPTHLIKTRGQQVTLRCSSQSGHNTVSWYQQALGQGPQFIFQYYREEENGRGNFPPRFSGLQFPNYSSELNVNALELDDSALYLCASSWTGAETQYFGPGTRLLVL.

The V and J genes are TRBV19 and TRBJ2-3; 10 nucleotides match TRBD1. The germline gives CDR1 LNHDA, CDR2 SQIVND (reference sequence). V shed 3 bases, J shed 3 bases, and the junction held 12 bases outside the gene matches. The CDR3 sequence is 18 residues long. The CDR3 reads CASSMRNGDRGGTDTQYF. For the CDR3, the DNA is TGTGCCAGTAGTATGAGGAACGGGGACAGGGGAGGGACAGATACGCAGTATTTT.

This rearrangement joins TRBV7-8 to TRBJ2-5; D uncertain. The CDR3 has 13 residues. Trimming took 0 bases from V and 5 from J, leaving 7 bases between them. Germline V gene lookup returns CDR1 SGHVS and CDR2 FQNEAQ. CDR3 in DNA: TGTGCCAGCAGCTTAGCCTTCCGGGAGACCCAGTACTTC. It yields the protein CASSLAFRETQYF. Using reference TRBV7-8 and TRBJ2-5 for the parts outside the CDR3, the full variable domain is GAGVSQSPRYKVAKRGQDVALRCDPISGHVSLFWYQQALGQGPEFLTYFQNEAQLDKSGLPSDRFFAERPEGSVSTLKIQRTQQEDSAVYLCASSLAFRETQYFGPGTRLLVL.

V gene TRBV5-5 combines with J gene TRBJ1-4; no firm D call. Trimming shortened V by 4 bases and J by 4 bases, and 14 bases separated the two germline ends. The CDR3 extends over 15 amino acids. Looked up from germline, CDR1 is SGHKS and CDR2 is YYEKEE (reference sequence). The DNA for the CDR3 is TGTGCCAGCAGCCTTATACGTGAACGTAATGAAAAACTGTTTTTT. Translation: CASSLIRERNEKLFF. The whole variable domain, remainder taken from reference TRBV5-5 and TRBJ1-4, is DAGVTQSPTHLIKTRGQQVTLRCSPISGHKSVSWYQQVLGQGPQFIFQYYEKEERGRGNFPDRFSARQFPNYSSELNVNALLLGDSALYLCASSLIRERNEKLFFGSGTQLSVL.

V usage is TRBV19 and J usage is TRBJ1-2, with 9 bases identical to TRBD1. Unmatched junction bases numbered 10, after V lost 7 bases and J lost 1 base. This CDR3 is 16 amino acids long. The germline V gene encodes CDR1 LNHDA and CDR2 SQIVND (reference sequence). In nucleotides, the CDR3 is TGTGCCAGTACCCGGGGGGACAGGGCGATTAACTATGGCTACACCTTC. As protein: CASTRGDRAINYGYTF. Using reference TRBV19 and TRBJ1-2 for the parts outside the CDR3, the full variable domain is DGGITQSPKYLFRKEGQNVTLSCEQNLNHDAMYWYRQDPGQGLRLIYYSQIVNDFQKGDIAEGYSVSREKKESFPLTVTSAQKNPTAFYLCASTRGDRAINYGYTFGSGTRLTVV.

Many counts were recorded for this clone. CDR3 sequence: CASLVGTGVHPTDEQYF. The CDR3 DNA reads TGTGCCAGCCTTGTAGGGACAGGGGTTCACCCTACTGACGAGCAGTACTTC. The chain couples TRBV2 to TRBJ2-7, with TRBD1 identical over 10 bases. Trimming cost V 8 bases and J 5 bases; bases outside gene matches: 18. The CDR3 has 17 residues. From germline, CDR1 is SNHLY and CDR2 FYNNEI.

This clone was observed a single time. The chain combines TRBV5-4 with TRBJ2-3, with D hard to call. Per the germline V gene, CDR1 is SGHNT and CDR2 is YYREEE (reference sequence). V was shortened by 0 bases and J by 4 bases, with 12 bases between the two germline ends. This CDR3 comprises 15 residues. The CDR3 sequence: CASSLAHLSSDTQYF. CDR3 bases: TGTGCCAGCAGCTTGGCACATTTGTCCTCAGATACGCAGTATTTT.

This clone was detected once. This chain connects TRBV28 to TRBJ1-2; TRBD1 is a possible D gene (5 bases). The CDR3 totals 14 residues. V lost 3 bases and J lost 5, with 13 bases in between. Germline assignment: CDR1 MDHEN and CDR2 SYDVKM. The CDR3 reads CASSLAGKAYGYTF. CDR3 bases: TGTGCCAGCAGTTTGGCAGGGAAGGCTTATGGCTACACCTTC.

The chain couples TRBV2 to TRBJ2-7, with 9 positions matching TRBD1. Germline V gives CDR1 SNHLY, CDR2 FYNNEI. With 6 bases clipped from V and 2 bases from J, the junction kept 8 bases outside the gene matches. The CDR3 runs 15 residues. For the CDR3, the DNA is TGTGCCAGCAGCCCCACTCGGACAGGGGCCTACGAGCAGTACTTC. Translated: CASSPTRTGAYEQYF.

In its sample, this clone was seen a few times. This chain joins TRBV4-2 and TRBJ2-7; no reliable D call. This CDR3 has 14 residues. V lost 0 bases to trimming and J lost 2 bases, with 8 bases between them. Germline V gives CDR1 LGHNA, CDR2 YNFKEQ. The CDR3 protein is CASSQDQAAYEQYF. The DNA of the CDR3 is TGTGCCAGCAGCCAAGATCAGGCTGCCTACGAGCAGTACTTC.

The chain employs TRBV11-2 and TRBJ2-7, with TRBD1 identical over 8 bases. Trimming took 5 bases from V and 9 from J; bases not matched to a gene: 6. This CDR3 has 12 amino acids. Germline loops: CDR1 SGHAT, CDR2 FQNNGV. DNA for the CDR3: TGTGCCAGCAGCCTAGGACAGGGTGTGCAGTACTTC. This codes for CASSLGQGVQYF.

CDR3 sequence reads: CASRRTEGPQHF. The CDR3 DNA is TGTGCCAGCAGACGAACAGAAGGTCCCCAGCATTTT. J is TRBJ1-5 and V is TRBV28; D call uncertain. V gave up 6 bases and J gave up 10 bases, with 13 bases separating them. Per the germline V gene, CDR1 is MDHEN and CDR2 is SYDVKM. The CDR3 loop spans 12 amino acids.

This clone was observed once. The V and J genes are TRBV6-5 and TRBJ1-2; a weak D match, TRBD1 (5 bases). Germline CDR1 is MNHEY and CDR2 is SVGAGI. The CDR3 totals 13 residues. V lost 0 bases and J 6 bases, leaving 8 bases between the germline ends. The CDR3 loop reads CASSYSTGDGYTF. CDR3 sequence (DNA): TGTGCCAGCAGTTACTCGACGGGGGATGGCTACACCTTC.

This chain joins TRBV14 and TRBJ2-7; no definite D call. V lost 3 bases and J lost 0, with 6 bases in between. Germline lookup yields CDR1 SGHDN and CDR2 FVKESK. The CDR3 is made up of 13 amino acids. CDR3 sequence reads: CASSHLHSYEQYF. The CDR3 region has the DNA TGTGCCAGCAGCCACTTACACTCCTACGAGCAGTACTTC. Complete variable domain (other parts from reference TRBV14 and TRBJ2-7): EAGVTQFPSHSVIEKGQTVTLRCDPISGHDNLYWYRRVMGKEIKFLLHFVKESKQDESGMPNNRFLAERTGGTYSTLKVQPAELEDSGVYFCASSHLHSYEQYFGPGTRLTVT.

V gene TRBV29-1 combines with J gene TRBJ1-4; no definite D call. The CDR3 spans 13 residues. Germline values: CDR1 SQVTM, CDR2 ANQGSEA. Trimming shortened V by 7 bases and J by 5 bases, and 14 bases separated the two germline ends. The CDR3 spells CSASRRPNEKLFF. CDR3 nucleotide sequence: TGCAGCGCATCCAGGCGGCCGAATGAAAAACTGTTTTTT.

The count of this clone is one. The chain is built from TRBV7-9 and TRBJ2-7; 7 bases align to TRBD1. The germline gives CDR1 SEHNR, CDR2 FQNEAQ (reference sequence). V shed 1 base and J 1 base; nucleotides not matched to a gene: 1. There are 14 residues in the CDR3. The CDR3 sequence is CASSLEQGSYEQYF. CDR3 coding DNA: TGTGCCAGCAGCTTAGAACAGGGGTCCTACGAGCAGTACTTC.

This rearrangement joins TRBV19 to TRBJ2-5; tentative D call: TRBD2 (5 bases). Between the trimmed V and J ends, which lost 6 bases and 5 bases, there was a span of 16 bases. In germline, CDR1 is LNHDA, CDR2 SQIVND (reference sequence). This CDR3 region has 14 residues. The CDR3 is CASRRKGPGETQYF. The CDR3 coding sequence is TGTGCCAGTAGGAGGAAGGGCCCGGGGGAGACCCAGTACTTC.

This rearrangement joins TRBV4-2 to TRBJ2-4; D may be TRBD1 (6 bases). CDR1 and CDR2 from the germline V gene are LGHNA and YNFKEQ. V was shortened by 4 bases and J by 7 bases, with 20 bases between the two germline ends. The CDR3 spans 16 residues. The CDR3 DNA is TGTGCCAGCAGCCCCACAGGGCGAAAGGACGGCAACATTCAGTACTTC. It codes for CASSPTGRKDGNIQYF.